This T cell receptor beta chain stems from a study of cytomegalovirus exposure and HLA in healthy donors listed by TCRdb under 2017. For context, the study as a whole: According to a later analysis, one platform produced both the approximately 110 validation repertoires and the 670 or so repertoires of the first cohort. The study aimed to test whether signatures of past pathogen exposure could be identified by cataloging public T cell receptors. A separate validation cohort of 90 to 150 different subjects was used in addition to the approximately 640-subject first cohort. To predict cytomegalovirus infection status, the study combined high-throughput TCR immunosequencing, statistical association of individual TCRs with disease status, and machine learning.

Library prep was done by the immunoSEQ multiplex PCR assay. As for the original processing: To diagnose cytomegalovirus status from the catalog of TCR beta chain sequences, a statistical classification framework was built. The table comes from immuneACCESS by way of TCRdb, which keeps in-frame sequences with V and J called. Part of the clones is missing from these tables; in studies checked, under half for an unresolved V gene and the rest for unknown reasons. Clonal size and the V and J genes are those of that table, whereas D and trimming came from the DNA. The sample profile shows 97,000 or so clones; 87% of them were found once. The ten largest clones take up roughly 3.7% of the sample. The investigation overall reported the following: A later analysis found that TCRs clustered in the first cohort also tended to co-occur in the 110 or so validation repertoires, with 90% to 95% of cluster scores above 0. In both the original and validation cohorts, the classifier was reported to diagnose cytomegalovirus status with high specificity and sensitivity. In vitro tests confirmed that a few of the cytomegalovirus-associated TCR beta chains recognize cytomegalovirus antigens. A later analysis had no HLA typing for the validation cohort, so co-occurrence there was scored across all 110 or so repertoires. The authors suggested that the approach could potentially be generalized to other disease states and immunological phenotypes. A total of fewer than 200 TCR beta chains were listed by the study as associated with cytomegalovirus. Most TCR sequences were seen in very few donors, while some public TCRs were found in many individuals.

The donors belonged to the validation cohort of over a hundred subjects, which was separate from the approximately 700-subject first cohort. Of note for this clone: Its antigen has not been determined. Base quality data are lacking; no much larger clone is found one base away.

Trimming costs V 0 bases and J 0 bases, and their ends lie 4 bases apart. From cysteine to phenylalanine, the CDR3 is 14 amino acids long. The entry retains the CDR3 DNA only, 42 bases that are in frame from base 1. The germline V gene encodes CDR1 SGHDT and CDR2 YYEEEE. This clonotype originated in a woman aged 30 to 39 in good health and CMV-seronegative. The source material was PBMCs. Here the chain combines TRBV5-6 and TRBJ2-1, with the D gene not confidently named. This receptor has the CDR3 CASSLGASYNEQFF. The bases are TGTGCCAGCAGCTTGGGGGCCTCCTACAATGAGCAGTTCTTC. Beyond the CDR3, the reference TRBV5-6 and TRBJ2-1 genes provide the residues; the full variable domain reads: DAGVTQSPTHLIKTRGQQVTLRCSPKSGHDTVSWYQQALGQGPQFIFQYYEEEERQRGNFPDRFSGHQFPNYSSELNVNALLLGDSALYLCASSLGASYNEQFFGPGTRLTVL.